Below, 11 T cell receptor beta chains from the same sample are listed, as sequenced in a study of response to subunit inactivated influenza vaccine. TCRdb reprocessed the RT-PCR reads with MiXCR, giving one entry per CDR3 protein. The sample has 500,000 to 600,000 distinct CDR3 sequences, approximately 15% seen once. This specimen was CD4+ T cells sorted from PBMCs, taken roughly 24 months after vaccination. These receptors were obtained from a man aged 50 to 75 who received an inactivated influenza vaccine.

This chain joins TRBV28 and TRBJ2-5; D is unclear. The V end lost 5 bases, the J end lost 9 bases, and 16 bases lay between the germline ends. The CDR3 has 13 residues. Germline V lookup: CDR1 MDHEN, CDR2 SYDVKM. In DNA form, the CDR3 reads TGTGCCAGCAGTCACATCCTTGGGGATCCCCAGTACTTC. This encodes CASSHILGDPQYF. The entire variable domain, with the rest obtained from reference TRBV28 and TRBJ2-5, is as follows: DVKVTQSSRYLVKRTGEKVFLECVQDMDHENMFWYRQDPGLGLRLIYFSYDVKMKEKGDIPEGYSVSREKKERFSLILESASTNQTSMYLCASSHILGDPQYFGPGTRLLVL.

The chain has TRBV14 and TRBJ2-3, with 7 nucleotides matching TRBD1. The trim removed 6 bases at V and 8 bases at J, leaving 11 bases unmatched. CDR3 length: 14 residues. Looked up from germline, CDR1 is SGHDN and CDR2 is FVKESK. This CDR3 reads CASSPRTGQSTQYF. In nucleotides, the CDR3 is TGTGCCAGCAGTCCCCGGACAGGCCAGAGTACGCAGTATTTT.

The rearrangement links TRBV6-1 to TRBJ1-6, with a possible D match to TRBD1 (5 bases). This CDR3 is 16 amino acids long. Germline V gene sequence: CDR1 MNHNS, CDR2 SASEGT. V shed 2 bases and J shed 7 bases, with 15 bases lying between them. The CDR3 bases are TGTGCCAGCAGTGAATCCAGGGACTCTTGGAATTCACCCCTCCACTTT. Amino acid sequence: CASSESRDSWNSPLHF.

This clonotype was seen a handful of times. The chain combines TRBV12-3 or TRBV12-4 with TRBJ2-5, with D perhaps given as TRBD1 or TRBD2 (5 bases each). Deletions cut 1 base from V and 8 bases from J, with 20 bases between. The CDR3 is 16 amino acids. CDR3 protein: CASSLETWGPVGTQYF. CDR3 DNA: TGTGCCAGCAGTTTAGAAACGTGGGGACCGGTGGGAACCCAGTACTTC.

This clonotype was recorded a few times. The rearrangement links TRBV10-3 to TRBJ2-7, with 9 bases lining up with TRBD1. The germline V gene has CDR1 ENHRY and CDR2 SYGVKD. The CDR3 is 14 amino acids. After removal of 6 bases from V and 6 bases from J, the junction contained 9 bases not matched to a gene. CDR3 DNA sequence: TGTGCCATCAGCAGGGACAGGGAAGGAGCCGAGCAGTACTTC. It yields the protein CAISRDREGAEQYF.

This clonotype came up a few times. V is TRBV5-6 and J is TRBJ1-1; 7 positions agree with TRBD1. Germline V lookup: CDR1 SGHDT, CDR2 YYEEEE. The CDR3 is made up of 15 amino acids. Trimming at V came to 4 bases and at J to 1 base, leaving 7 bases not matched to a gene. CDR3 coding DNA: TGTGCCAGCAGCCGCTATTGGACAGGGAACACTGAAGCTTTCTTT. This translates into CASSRYWTGNTEAFF.

This clonotype was detected only a few times. The rearrangement links TRBV12-3 or TRBV12-4 to TRBJ2-4; no definite D call. The CDR3 length is 14 residues. The V end lost 3 bases, the J end lost 7 bases, and 13 bases lay between the germline ends. For the CDR3, the DNA is TGTGCCAGCAGTTTGATGGGTGGTCTCAACATTCAGTACTTC. Encoded protein: CASSLMGGLNIQYF.

This clonotype turned up a few times. The chain is built from TRBV5-1 and TRBJ2-7, with D perhaps TRBD2 (5 bases). The V gene lost 3 bases and the J gene lost 7 bases, with 20 bases spanning the gap. The CDR3 extends over 15 amino acids. From germline, CDR1 is SGHRS and CDR2 YFSETQ. CDR3 nucleotide sequence: TGCGCCAGCAGCTCAGACCCCACTAGAAAGTGGGAGCAGTACTTC. Translation gives CASSSDPTRKWEQYF.

This clonotype was counted between two and nine times. Written as DNA, the CDR3 is TGCGCCAGCAGCACAAGACAGGGCAGGACCGGGGAGCTGTTTTTT. Its translation: CASSTRQGRTGELFF. The rearrangement links TRBV5-1 to TRBJ2-2; 7 bases agree with TRBD1. The CDR3 totals 15 residues. The junction had 8 bases not matched to a gene; V was cut back by 4 bases and J by 5 bases. CDR1 is SGHRS and CDR2 is YFSETQ in the germline V gene. Filled out from reference TRBV5-1 and TRBJ2-2, the complete variable domain reads KAGVTQTPRYLIKTRGQQVTLSCSPISGHRSVSWYQQTPGQGLQFLFEYFSETQRNKGNFPGRFSGRQFSNSRSEMNVSTLELGDSALYLCASSTRQGRTGELFFGEGSRLTVL.

This clonotype was observed a handful of times. The chain carries TRBV13 and TRBJ1-1; 7 positions match TRBD1. The germline V gene has CDR1 PRHDT and CDR2 FYEKMQ (reference sequence). V lost 2 bases and J lost 7; bases outside the gene matches: 4. The CDR3 loop spans 13 amino acids. The CDR3 loop is CASSLQTGLEAFF. CDR3 nucleotide sequence: TGTGCCAGCAGCTTACAGACAGGGCTTGAAGCTTTCTTT.

This clonotype was observed a handful of times. The chain carries TRBV4-1 and TRBJ2-7; 8 nucleotides match TRBD1. After removal of 0 bases from V and 4 bases from J, the junction contained 8 bases not matched to a gene. Per the germline V gene, CDR1 is MGHRA and CDR2 is YSYEKL. The CDR3 runs 16 residues. CDR3 coding DNA: TGCGCCAGCAGCCAAGATCGGACAGGGAAACTTTACGAGCAGTACTTC. Translation: CASSQDRTGKLYEQYF.